Listed below are T cell receptor beta chains from one sample, sequenced in a study of CD8+ T cells in alopecia areata. Clones were read by immunoSEQ multiplex PCR, and TCRdb kept only the in-frame ones, dropping some. Of some 150,000 clones in the sample, around 71% are singletons; the top ten hold about an eighth. The source material was CD8+ T cells sorted from blood, sampled at week 0. The origin of the receptors is a human donor with alopecia areata. The CDR3 runs from the conserved cysteine through the conserved F or W. The D gene is left open where the match is weak. Expanded clones are given a class, and other clones once, few, many or no size at all.

>-|TRBV27|TRBJ2-7|-
CASTRGPSYEQYF
TGTGCCAGCACGCGGGGGCCATCCTACGAGCAGTACTTC
>-|TRBV18|TRBJ1-1|-
CASSPTRGTEAFF
TGTGCCAGCTCACCTACCCGGGGCACTGAAGCTTTCTTT
>TRBD2|TRBV5-1|TRBJ2-7|-
CASSLVTSGLYEQYF
TGCGCCAGCAGCTTGGTGACTAGCGGGCTCTACGAGCAGTACTTC
>-|TRBV11-2|TRBJ2-1|-
CASSLVPVSYNEQFF
TGTGCCAGCAGCTTAGTACCAGTATCCTACAATGAGCAGTTCTTC
>-|TRBV29-1|TRBJ1-1|-
CSVDLGQRVAFF
TGCAGCGTTGATTTGGGACAACGAGTTGCTTTCTTT
>TRBD2|TRBV6-6|TRBJ2-7|once
CASSPREGHYEQYF
TGTGCCAGCAGTCCTCGGGAGGGTCACTACGAGCAGTACTTC
>TRBD2|TRBV7-9|TRBJ2-5|-
CASSSPGGPGRETQYF
TGTGCCAGCAGCTCCCCGGGGGGGCCAGGAAGAGAGACCCAGTACTTC
>TRBD2|TRBV10-2|TRBJ2-7|-
CASSGSGGFNEQYF
TGCGCCAGCAGTGGGAGCGGGGGGTTCAACGAGCAGTACTTC
>-|TRBV29-1|TRBJ1-2|-
CSVENPGFPEGYTF
TGCAGCGTTGAGAACCCAGGGTTCCCGGAGGGCTACACCTTC
>-|TRBV29-1|TRBJ1-1|-
CSGGSGTEAFF
TGCAGCGGGGGGAGTGGCACTGAAGCTTTCTTT
>-|TRBV4-1|TRBJ2-1|-
CASSQDKWMTSRDNEQFF
TGCGCCAGCAGCCAAGACAAGTGGATGACTAGTCGAGACAATGAGCAGTTCTTC
>-|TRBV4-1|TRBJ2-2|-
CASSQMEDDRWRVGELFF
TGCGCCAGCAGCCAGATGGAGGACGACCGGTGGCGGGTCGGGGAGCTGTTTTTT
>-|TRBV5-6|TRBJ2-2|-
CASSLKTLSSTGELFF
TGTGCCAGCAGTTTGAAGACACTGAGTAGCACCGGGGAGCTGTTTTTT
>-|TRBV6-5|TRBJ1-2|-
CASSYGVGYGYTF
TGTGCCAGCAGTTACGGGGTTGGCTATGGCTACACCTTC
>-|TRBV9|TRBJ2-7|-
CASSVGGPYEQYF
TGTGCCAGCAGCGTAGGGGGTCCCTACGAGCAGTACTTC
>TRBD1|TRBV9|TRBJ1-6|-
CASSDETGLGSPLHF
TGTGCCAGCAGCGACGAGACAGGGCTGGGTTCACCCCTCCACTTT
>TRBD1|TRBV2|TRBJ2-1|-
CASGTGRNNEQFF
TGTGCCAGCGGGACAGGGAGGAACAATGAGCAGTTCTTC
>-|TRBV6-6|TRBJ1-3|-
CASRKDSSGNTIYF
TGTGCCAGCAGGAAGGACAGCTCTGGAAACACCATATATTTT
>-|TRBV6-5|TRBJ1-5|-
CASSSPAQPQHF
TGTGCCAGCAGTTCTCCGGCTCAGCCCCAGCATTTT
>-|TRBV5-5|TRBJ1-1|once
CATSTGIF
TGTGCCACCTCTACCGGGATCTTT
>-|TRBV29-1|TRBJ1-2|few
CSVEHRASYGYTF
TGCAGCGTTGAGCACAGGGCAAGCTATGGCTACACCTTC
>TRBD2|TRBV5-6|TRBJ2-3|-
CASSLEGRAGRLYF
TGTGCCAGCAGCTTGGAAGGTCGAGCGGGGCGATTGTATTTT
>-|TRBV30|TRBJ1-2|-
CAWTLSGGAVMGYTF
TGTGCCTGGACCCTGAGTGGTGGCGCCGTTATGGGCTACACCTTC
>TRBD1|TRBV7-9|TRBJ1-2|-
CASKAQGANYGYTF
TGTGCCAGCAAGGCGCAGGGGGCTAACTATGGCTACACCTTC
>-|TRBV4-1|TRBJ2-7|-
CASSQGQLYYEQYF
TGCGCCAGCAGCCAAGGGCAGCTATACTACGAGCAGTACTTC
>TRBD2|TRBV30|TRBJ2-1|-
CAWEGGGGSLYNEQFF
TGTGCCTGGGAGGGAGGCGGGGGGTCTCTCTACAATGAGCAGTTCTTC
>TRBD2|TRBV10-3|TRBJ2-1|-
CAISGSGGAKEQFF
TGTGCCATCAGTGGTAGCGGGGGGGCTAAAGAGCAGTTCTTC
>-|TRBV27|TRBJ1-5|-
CASSFRDGSNQPQHF
TGTGCCAGCAGTTTCCGGGACGGTAGCAATCAGCCCCAGCATTTT
>-|TRBV21-1|TRBJ2-1|-
CASRRATKLNEQFF
TGTGCCAGCCGGAGAGCCACTAAGTTGAATGAGCAGTTCTTC
>TRBD1|TRBV28|TRBJ1-2|-
CASVDRDYGYTF
TGTGCCAGCGTCGACAGGGACTATGGCTACACCTTC
>TRBD1|TRBV4-1|TRBJ1-2|-
CASSPRLGGQSYGYTF
TGCGCCAGCAGCCCGCGCCTCGGGGGACAGTCCTATGGCTACACCTTC
>-|TRBV13|TRBJ2-7|few
CASSKQGYEQYF
TGTGCCAGCAGCAAACAGGGCTACGAGCAGTACTTC
>-|TRBV7-9|TRBJ1-5|few
CASSPSVGNQPQHF
TGTGCCAGCAGCCCCTCCGTTGGCAATCAGCCCCAGCATTTT
>-|TRBV19|TRBJ2-2|few
CASSPAPGELFF
TGTGCCAGTAGCCCTGCACCCGGGGAGCTGTTTTTT
>-|TRBV7-9|TRBJ2-6|-
CASSLEGSASGANVLTF
TGTGCCAGCAGCTTAGAGGGGAGCGCCTCTGGGGCCAACGTCCTGACTTTC
>-|TRBV27|TRBJ1-6|-
CASSTGGTYNSPLHF
TGTGCCAGCAGCACAGGAGGTACCTATAATTCACCCCTCCACTTT
>-|TRBV27|TRBJ2-7|-
CASSLGVTYEQYF
TGTGCCAGCAGTTTAGGTGTGACCTACGAGCAGTACTTC
>-|TRBV4-1|TRBJ1-2|-
CASSGRDNYSNYGYTF
TGCGCCAGCAGCGGCCGGGACAACTATTCGAACTATGGCTACACCTTC
>-|TRBV10-3|TRBJ1-5|-
CAIGGRGQPQHF
TGTGCCATCGGGGGGAGAGGCCAGCCCCAGCATTTT
>-|TRBV4-1|TRBJ2-1|few
CASSPGLYNEQFF
TGCGCCAGCAGCCCTGGACTCTACAATGAGCAGTTCTTC
>-|TRBV14|TRBJ1-1|few
CASSQDPNRNTEAFF
TGTGCCAGCAGCCAGGACCCCAATCGGAACACTGAAGCTTTCTTT
>TRBD2|TRBV19|TRBJ2-5|-
CASSDRTSGEYQETQYF
TGTGCCAGTAGTGATCGGACTAGCGGGGAATACCAAGAGACCCAGTACTTC
>-|TRBV2|TRBJ1-5|once
CASSEGPPQHF
TGTGCCAGCAGTGAAGGGCCGCCCCAGCATTTT
>-|TRBV29-1|TRBJ2-7|-
CSVLDRSSYEQYF
TGCAGCGTTCTGGACAGAAGCTCCTACGAGCAGTACTTC